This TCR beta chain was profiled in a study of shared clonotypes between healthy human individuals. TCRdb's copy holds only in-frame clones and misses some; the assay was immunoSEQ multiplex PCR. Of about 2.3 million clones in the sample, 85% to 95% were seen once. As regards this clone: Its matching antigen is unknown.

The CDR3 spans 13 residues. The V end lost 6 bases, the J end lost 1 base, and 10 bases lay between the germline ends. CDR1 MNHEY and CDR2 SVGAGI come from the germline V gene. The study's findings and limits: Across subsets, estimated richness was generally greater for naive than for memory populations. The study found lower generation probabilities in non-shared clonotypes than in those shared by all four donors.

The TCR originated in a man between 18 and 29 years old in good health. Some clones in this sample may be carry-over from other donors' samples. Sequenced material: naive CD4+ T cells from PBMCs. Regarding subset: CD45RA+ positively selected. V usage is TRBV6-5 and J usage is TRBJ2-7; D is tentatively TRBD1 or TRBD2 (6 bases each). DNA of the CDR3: TGTGCCAGCAGAGGGGGGAGTTCCTACGAGCAGTACTTC. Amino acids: CASRGGSSYEQYF.